This TCR beta chain originates from a study of blood T cell repertoires in COVID-19. In the study overall: Acute and convalescent COVID-19 samples came from the United States, Italy and Spain.

The germline CDR1 and CDR2 sequences are MNHEY and SMNVEV (reference sequence). The V and J ends lost 5 bases and 3 bases respectively, with 13 bases between them. There are 14 residues in the CDR3. The method was immunoSEQ multiplex PCR; TCRdb's version includes in-frame clones alone and lacks a portion of them. The table has 150,000 to 200,000 clones, under 90% seen once. The gene calls are TRBV27 and TRBJ1-1, with D tentatively TRBD1 (6 bases). This TCR derives from a person aged 65-85 years with COVID-19, enrolled during active disease. Sequencing was performed on peripheral blood. The CDR3 DNA reads TGTGCCAGCAGTGGCAGGGGTATAGACACTGAAGCTTTCTTT. Its protein is CASSGRGIDTEAFF.